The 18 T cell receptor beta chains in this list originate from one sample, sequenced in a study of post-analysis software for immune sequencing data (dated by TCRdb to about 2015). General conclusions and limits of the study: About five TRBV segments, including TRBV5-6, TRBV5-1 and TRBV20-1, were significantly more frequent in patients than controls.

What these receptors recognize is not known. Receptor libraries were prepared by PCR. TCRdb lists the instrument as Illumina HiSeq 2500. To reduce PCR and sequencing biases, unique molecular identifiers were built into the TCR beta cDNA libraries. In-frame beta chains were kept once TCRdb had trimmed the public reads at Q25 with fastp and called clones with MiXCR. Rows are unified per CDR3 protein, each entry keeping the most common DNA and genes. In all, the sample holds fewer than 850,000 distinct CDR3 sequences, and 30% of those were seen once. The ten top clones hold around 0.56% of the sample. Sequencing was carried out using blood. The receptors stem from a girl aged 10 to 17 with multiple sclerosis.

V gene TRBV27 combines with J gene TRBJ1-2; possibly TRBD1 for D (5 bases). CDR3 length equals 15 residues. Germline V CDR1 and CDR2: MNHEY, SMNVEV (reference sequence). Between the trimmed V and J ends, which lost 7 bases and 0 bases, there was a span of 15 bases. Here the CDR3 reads CASTVIGGSNYGYTF. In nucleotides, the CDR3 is TGTGCCAGCACCGTCATCGGGGGATCTAACTATGGCTACACCTTC.

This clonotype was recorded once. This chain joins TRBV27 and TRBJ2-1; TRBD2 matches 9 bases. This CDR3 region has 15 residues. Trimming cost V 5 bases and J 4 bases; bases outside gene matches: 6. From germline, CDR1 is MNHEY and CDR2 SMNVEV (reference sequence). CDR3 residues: CASSPTLAGYNEQFF. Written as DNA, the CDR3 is TGTGCCAGCAGTCCCACGCTAGCGGGATACAATGAGCAGTTCTTC.

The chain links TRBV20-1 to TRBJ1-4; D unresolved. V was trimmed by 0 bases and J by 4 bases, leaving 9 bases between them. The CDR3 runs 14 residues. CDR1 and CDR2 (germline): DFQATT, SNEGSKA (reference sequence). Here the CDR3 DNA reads TGCAGTGCTAGAGATTTGGGAATTAATGAAAAACTGTTTTTT. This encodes CSARDLGINEKLFF.

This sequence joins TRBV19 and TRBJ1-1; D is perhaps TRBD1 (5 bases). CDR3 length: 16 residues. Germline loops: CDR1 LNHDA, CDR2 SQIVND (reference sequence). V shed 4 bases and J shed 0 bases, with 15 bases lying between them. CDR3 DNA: TGTGCCAGTAGTAGAACAGGAGTCACATTGAACACTGAAGCTTTCTTT. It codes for CASSRTGVTLNTEAFF.

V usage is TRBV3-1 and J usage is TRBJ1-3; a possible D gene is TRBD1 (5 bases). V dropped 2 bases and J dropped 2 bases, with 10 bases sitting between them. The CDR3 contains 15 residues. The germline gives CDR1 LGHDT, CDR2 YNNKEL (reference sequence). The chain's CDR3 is CASSQFGGTGNTIYF. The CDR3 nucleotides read TGTGCCAGCAGCCAATTTGGGGGGACTGGAAACACCATATATTTT.

The CDR3: CASSQVIGRRQFF. CDR3 nucleotides: TGTGCCAGCAGCCAAGTCATCGGGAGAAGGCAGTTCTTC. The chain links TRBV14 to TRBJ2-1, with TRBD2 as a possible D gene (6 bases). The germline V gene encodes CDR1 SGHDN and CDR2 FVKESK. Trimming shortened V by 1 base and J by 12 bases, and 13 bases separated the two germline ends. The CDR3 length is 13 residues.

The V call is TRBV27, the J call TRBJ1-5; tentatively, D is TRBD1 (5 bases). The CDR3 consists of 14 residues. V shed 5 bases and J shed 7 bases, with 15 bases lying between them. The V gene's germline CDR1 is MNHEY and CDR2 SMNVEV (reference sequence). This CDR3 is CASSPGHGLQPQHF. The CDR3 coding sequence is TGTGCCAGCAGTCCAGGACATGGGCTGCAGCCCCAGCATTTT.

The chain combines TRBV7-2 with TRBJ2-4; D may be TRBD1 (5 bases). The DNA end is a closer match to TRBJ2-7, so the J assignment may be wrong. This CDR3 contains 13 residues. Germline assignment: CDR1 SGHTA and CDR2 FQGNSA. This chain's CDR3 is CASSFGQTIEQYF. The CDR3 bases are TGTGCCAGCAGCTTCGGACAAACAATCGAGCAGTACTTC.

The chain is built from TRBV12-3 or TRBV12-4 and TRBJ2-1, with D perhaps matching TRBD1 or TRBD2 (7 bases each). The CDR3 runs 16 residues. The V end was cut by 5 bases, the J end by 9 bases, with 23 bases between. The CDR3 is CASSPHGEGAGVEQFF. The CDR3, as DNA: TGTGCCAGCAGTCCCCACGGCGAGGGGGCGGGGGTTGAGCAGTTCTTC.

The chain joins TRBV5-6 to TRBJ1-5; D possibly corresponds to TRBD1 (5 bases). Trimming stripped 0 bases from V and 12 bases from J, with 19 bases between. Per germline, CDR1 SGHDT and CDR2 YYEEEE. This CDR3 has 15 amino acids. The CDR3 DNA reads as TGTGCCAGCAGCTTGGATGCGGGGACTGGATGGTACCAGCATTTT. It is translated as CASSLDAGTGWYQHF. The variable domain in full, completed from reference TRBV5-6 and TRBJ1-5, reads DAGVTQSPTHLIKTRGQQVTLRCSPKSGHDTVSWYQQALGQGPQFIFQYYEEEERQRGNFPDRFSGHQFPNYSSELNVNALLLGDSALYLCASSLDAGTGWYQHFGDGTRLSIL.

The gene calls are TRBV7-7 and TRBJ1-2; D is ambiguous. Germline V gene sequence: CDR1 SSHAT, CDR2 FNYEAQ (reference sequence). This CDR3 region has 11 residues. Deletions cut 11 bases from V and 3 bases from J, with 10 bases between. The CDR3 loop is CAEPLDYGYTF. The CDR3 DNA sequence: TGTGCCGAACCCCTCGACTATGGCTACACCTTC.

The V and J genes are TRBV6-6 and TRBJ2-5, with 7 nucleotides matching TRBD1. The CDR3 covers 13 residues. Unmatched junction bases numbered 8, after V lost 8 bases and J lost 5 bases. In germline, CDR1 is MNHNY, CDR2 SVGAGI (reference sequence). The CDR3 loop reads CASQGDSRETQYF. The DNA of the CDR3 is TGTGCCAGCCAGGGGGACAGTCGGGAGACCCAGTACTTC.

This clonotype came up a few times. This CDR3 is CSVRINYEQYF. DNA for the CDR3: TGCAGCGTTCGGATAAACTACGAGCAGTACTTC. The chain employs TRBV29-1 and TRBJ2-7; D call uncertain. The CDR3 runs to 11 residues. Germline V gene sequence: CDR1 SQVTM, CDR2 ANQGSEA. V gave up 5 bases and J gave up 3 bases, with 8 bases separating them.

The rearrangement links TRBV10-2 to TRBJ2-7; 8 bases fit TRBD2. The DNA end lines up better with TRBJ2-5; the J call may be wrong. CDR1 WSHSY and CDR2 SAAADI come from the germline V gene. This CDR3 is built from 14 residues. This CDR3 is CASSELSGEETQYF. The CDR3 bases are TGCGCCAGCAGTGAGCTTAGCGGGGAGGAGACCCAGTACTTC.

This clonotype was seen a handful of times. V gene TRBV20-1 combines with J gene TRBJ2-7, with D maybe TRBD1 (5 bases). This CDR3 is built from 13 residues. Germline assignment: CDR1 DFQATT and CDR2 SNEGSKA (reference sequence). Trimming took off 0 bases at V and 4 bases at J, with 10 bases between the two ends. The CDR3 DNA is TGCAGTGCTAGAGATGAAGCAGGGTACGAGCAGTACTTC. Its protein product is CSARDEAGYEQYF.

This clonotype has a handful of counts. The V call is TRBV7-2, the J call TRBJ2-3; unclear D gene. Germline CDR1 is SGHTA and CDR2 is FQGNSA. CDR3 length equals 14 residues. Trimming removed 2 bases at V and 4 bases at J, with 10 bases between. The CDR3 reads CASSLILWSDTQYF. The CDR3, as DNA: TGTGCCAGCAGCTTAATCCTTTGGTCAGATACGCAGTATTTT.

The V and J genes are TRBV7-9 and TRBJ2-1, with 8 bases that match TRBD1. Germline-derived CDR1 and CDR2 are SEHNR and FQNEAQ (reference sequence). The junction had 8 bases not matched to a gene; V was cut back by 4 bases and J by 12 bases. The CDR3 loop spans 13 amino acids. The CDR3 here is CASSSSIGTGQFF. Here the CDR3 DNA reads TGTGCCAGCAGCTCGAGCATTGGGACAGGGCAGTTCTTC.

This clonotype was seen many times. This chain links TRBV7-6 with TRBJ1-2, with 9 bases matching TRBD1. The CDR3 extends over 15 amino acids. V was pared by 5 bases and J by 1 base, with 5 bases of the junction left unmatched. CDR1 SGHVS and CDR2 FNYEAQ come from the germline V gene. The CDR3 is CASSPTGGSNYGYTF. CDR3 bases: TGTGCCAGCAGCCCTACAGGGGGCAGTAACTATGGCTACACCTTC.